Following are 20 T cell receptor beta chains from one sample sequenced in a study of OX40 agonist ivuxolimab in advanced cancers. The data were produced by immunoSEQ multiplex PCR, yet TCRdb's version contains in-frame clones alone and is incomplete. The sample includes tens of thousands of clones, approximately 90% seen only once; the top ten take around a third. The sample consisted of CD4+ or CD8+ T cells sorted from blood, taken in a trial of the OX40 agonist ivuxolimab. These receptors came from an adult with an advanced solid tumor such as melanoma, head and neck, liver or kidney cancer.

The chain couples TRBV28 to TRBJ2-7; 8 positions match TRBD2. After removal of 1 base from V and 6 bases from J, the junction contained 11 bases not matched to a gene. CDR1 and CDR2 (germline): MDHEN, SYDVKM. This CDR3 has 16 amino acids. CDR3 sequence reads: CASSLSFSTSDLEQYF. In nucleotides, the CDR3 is TGTGCCAGCAGTTTATCTTTTTCGACTAGCGATCTCGAGCAGTACTTC.

This clone is a singleton in its sample. The chain couples TRBV11-2 to TRBJ2-3; D remains ambiguous. The germline gives CDR1 SGHAT, CDR2 FQNNGV. V lost 4 bases and J lost 5, with 7 bases in between. The CDR3 runs 12 residues. CDR3 protein: CASSSLGDTQYF. The DNA for the CDR3 is TGTGCCAGCAGCTCCCTCGGAGATACGCAGTATTTT. Complete variable domain (other parts from reference TRBV11-2 and TRBJ2-3): EAGVAQSPRYKIIEKRQSVAFWCNPISGHATLYWYQQILGQGPKLLIQFQNNGVVDDSQLPKDRFSAERLKGVDSTLKIQPAKLEDSAVYLCASSSLGDTQYFGPGTRLTVL.

The chain employs TRBV4-1 and TRBJ2-1; 9 positions match TRBD2. V trimming: 1 base; J trimming: 6 bases; junction bases outside the gene matches: 4. The CDR3 consists of 15 residues. Germline CDR1 MGHRA, CDR2 YSYEKL. CDR3 sequence reads: CASSQGLAEPNEQFF. DNA for the CDR3: TGCGCCAGCAGCCAAGGACTAGCGGAGCCCAATGAGCAGTTCTTC.

The genes are TRBV11-2 and TRBJ1-2, with D possibly being TRBD1 (6 bases). Germline CDR1 SGHAT, CDR2 FQNNGV. V lost 4 bases and J lost 14, with 11 bases in between. CDR3 length equals 10 residues. This CDR3 reads CASSSTGSTF. DNA for the CDR3: TGTGCCAGCAGCTCAACAGGGTCTACCTTC.

CDR3 sequence: CASSSGTGANEKLFF. CDR3 nucleotide sequence: TGTGCCAGCAGCTCAGGGACAGGGGCTAATGAAAAACTGTTTTTT. This rearrangement joins TRBV7-6 to TRBJ1-4; 10 bases fit TRBD1. V shed 4 bases and J 3 bases; nucleotides not matched to a gene: 2. CDR1 SGHVS and CDR2 FNYEAQ come from the germline V gene. The CDR3 has 15 residues.

This clone was recorded once. The chain uses TRBV4-1 and TRBJ2-1; the D is unclear. CDR1 and CDR2 (germline): MGHRA, YSYEKL. The CDR3 has 13 amino acids. Trimming stripped 0 bases from V and 4 bases from J, with 4 bases between. The CDR3 DNA reads TGCGCCAGCAGCCAAGAGGGTTACAATGAGCAGTTCTTC. It is translated as CASSQEGYNEQFF.

The V gene is TRBV2, the J gene TRBJ2-5, with D possibly matching TRBD1 (6 bases). Trimming removed 2 bases at V and 1 base at J, with 14 bases between. Germline V gives CDR1 SNHLY, CDR2 FYNNEI. This CDR3 spans 16 amino acids. CDR3 region: CASSETYRDTQETQYF. The CDR3, as DNA: TGTGCCAGCAGTGAAACCTACCGGGACACCCAAGAGACCCAGTACTTC.

The chain links TRBV10-3 to TRBJ1-2; the D is unclear. The V end was cut by 3 bases, the J end by 1 base, with 12 bases between. This CDR3 has 15 amino acids. CDR1 is ENHRY, CDR2 SYGVKD, per germline. Here the CDR3 reads CAISDAGSLNYGYTF. In DNA, the CDR3 is TGTGCCATCAGTGACGCGGGGTCCCTTAACTATGGCTACACCTTC.

J is TRBJ1-1 and V is TRBV29-1; D is perhaps TRBD1 (5 bases). Per the germline V gene, CDR1 is SQVTM and CDR2 is ANQGSEA. V was cut by 3 bases and J by 4 bases, with 9 bases left in between. The CDR3 is made up of 12 amino acids. The CDR3 DNA sequence: TGCAGCGTTGACTTTGGGGGCACTGAAGCTTTCTTT. It specifies CSVDFGGTEAFF.

The chain is built from TRBV6-5 and TRBJ1-2; possibly TRBD1 for D (5 bases). V lost 1 base and J lost 4, with 13 bases in between. Per germline, CDR1 MNHEY and CDR2 SVGAGI. This CDR3 spans 15 amino acids. The CDR3 nucleotides read TGTGCCAGCAGTTACTTGAGGGGCTTCAGCTATGGCTACACCTTC. Its translation: CASSYLRGFSYGYTF.

The rearrangement joins TRBV10-2 to TRBJ2-7, with D uncertain. The CDR3 covers 12 residues. V dropped 4 bases and J dropped 5 bases, with 9 bases sitting between them. Germline V gene sequence: CDR1 WSHSY, CDR2 SAAADI. The DNA of the CDR3 is TGCGCCAGCAGTGGGTCAATTGACGAGCAGTACTTC. This codes for CASSGSIDEQYF.

This chain links TRBV7-9 with TRBJ2-3; 7 positions match TRBD2. In germline, CDR1 is SEHNR, CDR2 FQNEAQ (reference sequence). Trimming removed 0 bases from V and 1 base from J; junction bases left unmatched: 4. This CDR3 has 16 amino acids. The CDR3 sequence: CASSLAGGPGTDTQYF. CDR3 DNA sequence: TGTGCCAGCAGCTTAGCGGGAGGGCCAGGCACAGATACGCAGTATTTT.

V gene TRBV4-1 combines with J gene TRBJ2-7; D is uncertain. Per germline, CDR1 MGHRA and CDR2 YSYEKL. This CDR3 spans 15 amino acids. V dropped 1 base and J dropped 0 bases, with 10 bases sitting between them. The CDR3 loop is CASSQVPRDSYEQYF. DNA of the CDR3: TGCGCCAGCAGCCAAGTTCCCCGCGACTCCTACGAGCAGTACTTC.

The genes are TRBV7-6 and TRBJ2-1; 14 bases line up with TRBD2. The CDR3 consists of 15 residues. The trim removed 5 bases at V and 7 bases at J, leaving 4 bases unmatched. Germline V CDR1 and CDR2: SGHVS, FNYEAQ. The CDR3 DNA is TGTGCCAGCAGCCCGGGACTAGCGGGAGTAAATGAGCAGTTCTTC. Protein: CASSPGLAGVNEQFF. The whole variable domain, remainder taken from reference TRBV7-6 and TRBJ2-1, is GAGVSQSPRYKVTKRGQDVALRCDPISGHVSLYWYRQALGQGPEFLTYFNYEAQQDKSGLPNDRFSAERPEGSISTLTIQRTEQRDSAMYRCASSPGLAGVNEQFFGPGTRLTVL.

This clone has only one observation. The chain employs TRBV10-3 and TRBJ2-1; TRBD1 aligns across 8 bases. Per the germline V gene, CDR1 is ENHRY and CDR2 is SYGVKD. V lost 7 bases and J lost 6; bases outside the gene matches: 5. There are 13 residues in the CDR3. The CDR3, as DNA: TGTGCCATCAAGCAAGGGACAGGCAATGAGCAGTTCTTC. Protein sequence: CAIKQGTGNEQFF.

As DNA, the CDR3 is TGCGCCAGCAGCTTTCCCGGGGGCAATGAGCAGTTCTTC. It translates to CASSFPGGNEQFF. The V gene is TRBV5-1, the J gene TRBJ2-1; D may be TRBD2 (6 bases). The CDR3 is 13 residues long. From germline, CDR1 is SGHRS and CDR2 YFSETQ. The V end lost 2 bases, the J end lost 6 bases, and 9 bases lay between the germline ends. Supplemented by reference TRBV5-1 and TRBJ2-1, the full variable domain reads KAGVTQTPRYLIKTRGQQVTLSCSPISGHRSVSWYQQTPGQGLQFLFEYFSETQRNKGNFPGRFSGRQFSNSRSEMNVSTLELGDSALYLCASSFPGGNEQFFGPGTRLTVL.

V usage is TRBV5-1 and J usage is TRBJ2-7, with D uncertain. Trimming removed 4 bases from V and 6 bases from J, with 11 bases in between. The CDR3 extends over 12 amino acids. CDR1 is SGHRS and CDR2 is YFSETQ in the germline V gene. The CDR3: CASSPGPSEQYF. CDR3 DNA: TGCGCCAGCAGCCCAGGACCGTCCGAGCAGTACTTC. The entire variable domain, with the rest obtained from reference TRBV5-1 and TRBJ2-7, is as follows: KAGVTQTPRYLIKTRGQQVTLSCSPISGHRSVSWYQQTPGQGLQFLFEYFSETQRNKGNFPGRFSGRQFSNSRSEMNVSTLELGDSALYLCASSPGPSEQYFGPGTRLTVT.

This sequence joins TRBV6-5 and TRBJ1-1; no clear D gene. CDR3 length: 14 amino acids. Per germline, CDR1 MNHEY and CDR2 SVGAGI. With 5 bases removed from V and 5 bases from J, the gap between germline ends came to 15 bases. CDR3 DNA sequence: TGTGCCAGCAGTACAACTGTGGGGTGGACTGAAGCTTTCTTT. It translates to CASSTTVGWTEAFF.

The V and J genes are TRBV19 and TRBJ1-1; weak D call: TRBD1 (6 bases). Trimming removed 6 bases at V and 4 bases at J, with 12 bases between. In germline, CDR1 is LNHDA, CDR2 SQIVND (reference sequence). This CDR3 contains 13 residues. The CDR3 protein is CASRSGTLTEAFF. The CDR3 DNA sequence: TGTGCCAGTAGGTCCGGGACACTCACTGAAGCTTTCTTT.

This chain connects TRBV9 to TRBJ2-3, with TRBD2 matching 14 bases. V gave up 1 base and J gave up 2 bases; unmatched junction bases: 12. Germline CDR1 SGDLS, CDR2 YYNGEE. The CDR3 is made up of 20 amino acids. As DNA, the CDR3 is TGTGCCAGCAGCGTACGTCCGGAGGGGACTAGCGGGGGCCCCACAGATACGCAGTATTTT. It translates to CASSVRPEGTSGGPTDTQYF.